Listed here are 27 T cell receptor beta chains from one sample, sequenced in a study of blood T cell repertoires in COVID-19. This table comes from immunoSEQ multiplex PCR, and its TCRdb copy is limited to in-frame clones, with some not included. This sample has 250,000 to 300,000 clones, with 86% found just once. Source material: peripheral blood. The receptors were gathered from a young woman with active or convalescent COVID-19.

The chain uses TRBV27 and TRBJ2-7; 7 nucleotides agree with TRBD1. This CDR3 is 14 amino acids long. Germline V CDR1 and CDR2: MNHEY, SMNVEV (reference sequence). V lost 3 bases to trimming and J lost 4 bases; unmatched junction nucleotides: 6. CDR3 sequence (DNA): TGTGCCAGCAGTTTGAGACAGGGTGGGTACGAGCAGTACTTC. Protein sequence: CASSLRQGGYEQYF.

CDR3 protein: CSVVTGKSGNTIYF. The CDR3, as DNA: TGCAGCGTTGTGACAGGGAAATCTGGAAACACCATATATTTT. V is TRBV29-1 and J is TRBJ1-3, with 7 nucleotides matching TRBD1. V lost 4 bases and J lost 1; bases outside the gene matches: 4. The CDR3 covers 14 residues. Germline CDR1 and CDR2: SQVTM and ANQGSEA. Drawing the rest from reference TRBV29-1 and TRBJ1-3, the complete variable domain is SAVISQKPSRDICQRGTSLTIQCQVDSQVTMMFWYRQQPGQSLTLIATANQGSEATYESGFVIDKFPISRPNLTFSTLTVSNMSPEDSSIYLCSVVTGKSGNTIYFGEGSWLTVV.

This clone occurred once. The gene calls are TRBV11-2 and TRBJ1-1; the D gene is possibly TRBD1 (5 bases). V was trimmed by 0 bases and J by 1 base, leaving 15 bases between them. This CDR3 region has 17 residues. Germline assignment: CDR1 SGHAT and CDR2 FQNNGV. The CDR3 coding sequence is TGTGCCAGCAGCTTAGAGGGATGGGGGGGTCCGAACACTGAAGCTTTCTTT. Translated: CASSLEGWGGPNTEAFF.

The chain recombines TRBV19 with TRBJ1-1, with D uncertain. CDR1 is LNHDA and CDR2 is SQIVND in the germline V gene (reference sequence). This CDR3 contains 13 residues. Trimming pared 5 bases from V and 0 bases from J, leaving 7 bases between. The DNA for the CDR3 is TGTGCCAGTAGTGAGGCCCTGAACACTGAAGCTTTCTTT. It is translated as CASSEALNTEAFF.

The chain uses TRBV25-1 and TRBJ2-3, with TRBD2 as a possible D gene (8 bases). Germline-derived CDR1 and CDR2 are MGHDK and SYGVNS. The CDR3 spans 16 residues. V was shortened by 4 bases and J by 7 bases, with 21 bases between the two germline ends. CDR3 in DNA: TGTGCCAGCAGTGGCCCCCGGGAGGGGGCCGGAAATACGCAGTATTTT. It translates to CASSGPREGAGNTQYF.

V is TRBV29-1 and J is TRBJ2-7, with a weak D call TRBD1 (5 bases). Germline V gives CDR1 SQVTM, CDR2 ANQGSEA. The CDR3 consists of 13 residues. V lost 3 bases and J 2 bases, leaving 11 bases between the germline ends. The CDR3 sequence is CSVELDSPYEQYF. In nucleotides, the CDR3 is TGCAGCGTTGAGTTAGACAGTCCCTACGAGCAGTACTTC.

CDR3 protein: CASSLGARGRNTEAFF. The CDR3 DNA sequence: TGTGCCAGCAGCTTGGGGGCGAGGGGAAGGAACACTGAAGCTTTCTTT. V is TRBV13 and J is TRBJ1-1; possibly TRBD1 for D (6 bases). Trimming took 3 bases from V and 1 from J, leaving 15 bases between them. This CDR3 is 16 amino acids long. Per germline, CDR1 PRHDT and CDR2 FYEKMQ (reference sequence).

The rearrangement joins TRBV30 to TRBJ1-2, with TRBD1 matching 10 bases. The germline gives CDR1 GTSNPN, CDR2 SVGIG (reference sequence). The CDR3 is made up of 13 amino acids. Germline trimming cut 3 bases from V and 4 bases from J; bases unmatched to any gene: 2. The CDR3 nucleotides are TGTGCCTGGAGGGACAGGGGGGGCTATGGCTACACCTTC. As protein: CAWRDRGGYGYTF.

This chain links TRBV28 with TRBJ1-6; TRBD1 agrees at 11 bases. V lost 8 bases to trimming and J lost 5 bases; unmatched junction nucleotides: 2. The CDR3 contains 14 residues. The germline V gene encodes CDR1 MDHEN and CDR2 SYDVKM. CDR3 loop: CASWDRGNNSPLHF. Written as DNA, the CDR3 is TGTGCCAGCTGGGACAGGGGGAATAATTCACCCCTCCACTTT.

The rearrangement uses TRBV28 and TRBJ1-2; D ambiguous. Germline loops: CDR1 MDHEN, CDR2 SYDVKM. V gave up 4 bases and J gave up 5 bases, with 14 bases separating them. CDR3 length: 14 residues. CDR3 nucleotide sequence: TGTGCCAGCAGTTCCGGGAGACGCGATTATGGCTACACCTTC. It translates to CASSSGRRDYGYTF.

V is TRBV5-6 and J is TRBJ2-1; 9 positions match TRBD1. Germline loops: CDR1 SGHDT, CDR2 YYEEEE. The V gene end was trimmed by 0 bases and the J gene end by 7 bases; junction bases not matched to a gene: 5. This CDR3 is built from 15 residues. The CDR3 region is CASSLVRQGGNEQFF. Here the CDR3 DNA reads TGTGCCAGCAGCTTGGTGCGACAGGGGGGAAATGAGCAGTTCTTC. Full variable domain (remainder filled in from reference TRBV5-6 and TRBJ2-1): DAGVTQSPTHLIKTRGQQVTLRCSPKSGHDTVSWYQQALGQGPQFIFQYYEEEERQRGNFPDRFSGHQFPNYSSELNVNALLLGDSALYLCASSLVRQGGNEQFFGPGTRLTVL.

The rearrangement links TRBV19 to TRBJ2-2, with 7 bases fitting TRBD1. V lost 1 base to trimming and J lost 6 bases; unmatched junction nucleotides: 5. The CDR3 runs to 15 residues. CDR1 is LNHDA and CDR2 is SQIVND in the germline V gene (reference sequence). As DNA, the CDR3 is TGTGCCAGTAGTATAGGAGGGGGCTGGGCCGGGGAGCTGTTTTTT. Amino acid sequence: CASSIGGGWAGELFF.

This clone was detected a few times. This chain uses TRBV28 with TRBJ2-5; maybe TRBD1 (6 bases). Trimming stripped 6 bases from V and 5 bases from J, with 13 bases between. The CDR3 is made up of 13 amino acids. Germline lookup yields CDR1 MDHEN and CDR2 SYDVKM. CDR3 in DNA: TGTGCCAGCAGGAAAGGGGGTGGCGAGACCCAGTACTTC. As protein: CASRKGGGETQYF.

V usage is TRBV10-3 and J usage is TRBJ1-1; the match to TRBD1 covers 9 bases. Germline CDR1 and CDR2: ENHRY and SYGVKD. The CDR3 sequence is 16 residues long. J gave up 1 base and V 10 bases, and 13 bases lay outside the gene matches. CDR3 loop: CATNHPGQGRNTEAFF. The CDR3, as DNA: TGTGCCACAAACCATCCCGGACAGGGGAGGAACACTGAAGCTTTCTTT.

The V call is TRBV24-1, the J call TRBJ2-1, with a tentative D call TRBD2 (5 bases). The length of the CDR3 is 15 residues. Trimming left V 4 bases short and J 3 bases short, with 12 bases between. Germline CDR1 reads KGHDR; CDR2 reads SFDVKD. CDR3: CATSETTTSYNEQFF. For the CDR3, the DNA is TGTGCCACCAGTGAGACGACCACTAGCTACAATGAGCAGTTCTTC.

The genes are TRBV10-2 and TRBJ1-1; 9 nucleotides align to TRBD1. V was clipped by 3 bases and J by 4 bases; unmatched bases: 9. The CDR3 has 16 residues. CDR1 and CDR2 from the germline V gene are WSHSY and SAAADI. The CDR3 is CASSDFTGGASTEAFF. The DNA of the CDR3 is TGCGCCAGCAGTGACTTTACAGGGGGCGCGAGCACTGAAGCTTTCTTT.

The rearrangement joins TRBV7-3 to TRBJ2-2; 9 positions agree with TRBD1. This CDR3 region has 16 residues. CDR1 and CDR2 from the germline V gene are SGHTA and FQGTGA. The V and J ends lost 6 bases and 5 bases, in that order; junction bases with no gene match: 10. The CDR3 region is CASSSEQGASTGELFF. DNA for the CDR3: TGTGCCAGCAGTTCAGAACAGGGGGCTAGTACCGGGGAGCTGTTTTTT.

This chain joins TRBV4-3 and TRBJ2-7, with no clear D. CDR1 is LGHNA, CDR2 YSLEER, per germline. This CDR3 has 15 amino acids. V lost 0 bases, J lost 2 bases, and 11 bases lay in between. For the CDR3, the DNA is TGCGCCAGCAGCCAAGAATCGTCCTATCCCTACGAGCAGTACTTC. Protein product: CASSQESSYPYEQYF.

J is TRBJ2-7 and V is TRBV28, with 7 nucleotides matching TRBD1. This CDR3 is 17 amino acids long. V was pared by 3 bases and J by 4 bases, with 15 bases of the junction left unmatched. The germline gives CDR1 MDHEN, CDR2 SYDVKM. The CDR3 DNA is TGTGCCAGCAGTTTGGCTGCAGGGGGACAGACACTTTACGAGCAGTACTTC. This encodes CASSLAAGGQTLYEQYF.

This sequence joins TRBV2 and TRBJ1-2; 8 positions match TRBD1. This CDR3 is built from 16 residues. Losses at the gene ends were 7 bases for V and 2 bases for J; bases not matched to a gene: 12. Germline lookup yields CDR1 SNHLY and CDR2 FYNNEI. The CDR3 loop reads CASNSLDRGENYGYTF. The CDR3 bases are TGTGCCAGCAACTCCCTTGACAGGGGAGAGAACTATGGCTACACCTTC. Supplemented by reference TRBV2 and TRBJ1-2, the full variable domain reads EPEVTQTPSHQVTQMGQEVILRCVPISNHLYFYWYRQILGQKVEFLVSFYNNEISEKSEIFDDQFSVERPDGSNFTLKIRSTKLEDSAMYFCASNSLDRGENYGYTFGSGTRLTVV.

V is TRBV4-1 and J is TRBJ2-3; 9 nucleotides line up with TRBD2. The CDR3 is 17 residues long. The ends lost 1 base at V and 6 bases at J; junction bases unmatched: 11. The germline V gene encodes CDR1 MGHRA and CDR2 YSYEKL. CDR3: CASSQGIAGAPLDTQYF. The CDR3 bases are TGCGCCAGCAGCCAAGGGATAGCGGGGGCCCCCTTGGATACGCAGTATTTT.

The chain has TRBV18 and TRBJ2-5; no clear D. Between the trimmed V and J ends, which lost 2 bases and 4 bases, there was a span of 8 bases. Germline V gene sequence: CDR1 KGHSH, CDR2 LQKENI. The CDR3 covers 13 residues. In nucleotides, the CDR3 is TGTGCCAGCTCACCAAGCGTCTCAGAGACCCAGTACTTC. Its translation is CASSPSVSETQYF.

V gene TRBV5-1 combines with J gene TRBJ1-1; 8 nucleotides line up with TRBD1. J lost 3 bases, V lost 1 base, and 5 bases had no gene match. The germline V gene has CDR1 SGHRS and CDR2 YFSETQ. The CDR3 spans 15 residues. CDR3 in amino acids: CASSLLQGADTEAFF. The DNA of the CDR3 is TGCGCCAGCAGCTTGCTGCAGGGGGCAGACACTGAAGCTTTCTTT.

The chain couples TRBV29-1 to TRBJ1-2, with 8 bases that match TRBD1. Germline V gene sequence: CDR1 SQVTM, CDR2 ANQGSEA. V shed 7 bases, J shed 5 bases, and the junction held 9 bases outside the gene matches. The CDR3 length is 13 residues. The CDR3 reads CSASTGEGYGYTF. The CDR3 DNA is TGCAGCGCTTCGACAGGGGAAGGGTATGGCTACACCTTC.

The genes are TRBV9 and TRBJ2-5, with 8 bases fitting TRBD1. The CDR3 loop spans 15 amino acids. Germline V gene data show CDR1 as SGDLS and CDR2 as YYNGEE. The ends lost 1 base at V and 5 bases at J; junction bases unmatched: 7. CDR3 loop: CASSVQGARYETQYF. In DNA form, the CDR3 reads TGTGCCAGCAGCGTACAGGGGGCGCGTTATGAGACCCAGTACTTC.

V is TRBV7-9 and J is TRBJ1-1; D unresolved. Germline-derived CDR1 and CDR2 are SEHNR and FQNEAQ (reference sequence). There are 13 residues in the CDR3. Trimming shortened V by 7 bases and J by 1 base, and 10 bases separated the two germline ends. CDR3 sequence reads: CASNSNPNTEAFF. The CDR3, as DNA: TGTGCCAGCAACTCTAACCCGAACACTGAAGCTTTCTTT.

The CDR3 region is CSVARGGSTDTQYF. In DNA form, the CDR3 reads TGCAGCGTTGCGAGGGGGGGGAGCACAGATACGCAGTATTTT. This chain joins TRBV29-1 and TRBJ2-3, with a tentative D call TRBD2 (7 bases). V lost 4 bases and J 0 bases, leaving 11 bases between the germline ends. This CDR3 is 14 amino acids long. Germline lookup yields CDR1 SQVTM and CDR2 ANQGSEA.